The 21 T cell receptor beta chains given below trace back to one sample, sequenced in a study of OX40 agonist ivuxolimab in advanced cancers. Method: immunoSEQ multiplex PCR; TCRdb's copy keeps in-frame clones and lacks some. The sample consists of about 80,000 clones, more than 80% of them appearing once. The starting material was CD4+ or CD8+ T cells sorted from blood, obtained in a trial of the OX40 agonist ivuxolimab. The receptors here all came from an adult with an advanced solid tumor such as melanoma, head and neck, liver or kidney cancer.

The V and J genes are TRBV29-1 and TRBJ2-2; TRBD2 matches 7 bases. CDR1 and CDR2 (germline): SQVTM, ANQGSEA. The CDR3 totals 13 residues. The junction had 3 bases not matched to a gene; V was cut back by 4 bases and J by 4 bases. In DNA, the CDR3 is TGCAGCGTTGGGACTAGGTCCACCGGGGAGCTGTTTTTT. Amino acid sequence: CSVGTRSTGELFF.

The chain links TRBV7-2 to TRBJ1-5, with a weak D call TRBD1 (6 bases). V gave up 2 bases and J gave up 0 bases, with 14 bases separating them. The V gene's germline CDR1 is SGHTA and CDR2 FQGNSA. The CDR3 is 17 residues long. CDR3 amino acids: CASSLRPGVYSNQPQHF. Written as DNA, the CDR3 is TGTGCCAGCAGCTTACGTCCAGGGGTTTATAGCAATCAGCCCCAGCATTTT.

V is TRBV6-1 and J is TRBJ1-5; unclear D gene. V was cut by 3 bases and J by 2 bases, with 14 bases left in between. The CDR3 totals 16 residues. CDR1 MNHNS and CDR2 SASEGT come from the germline V gene. The CDR3 nucleotides read TGTGCCAGCAGTGACGGAGCGGCCGGAGGCAATCAGCCCCAGCATTTT. Its translation is CASSDGAAGGNQPQHF.

In its sample, this clone was seen once. The chain carries TRBV7-9 and TRBJ2-5; 8 positions agree with TRBD1. Germline CDR1 is SEHNR and CDR2 is FQNEAQ (reference sequence). Unmatched junction bases numbered 7, after V lost 1 base and J lost 3 bases. The CDR3 spans 16 residues. CDR3 sequence: CASSLGTGPPKETQYF. The CDR3 DNA reads TGTGCCAGCAGCTTAGGGACAGGGCCCCCTAAAGAGACCCAGTACTTC.

Here the CDR3 reads CASSTGTSSDTQYF. In DNA, the CDR3 is TGTGCCAGCAGCACCGGGACTAGCTCCGATACGCAGTATTTT. The chain combines TRBV11-2 with TRBJ2-3, with 9 bases that match TRBD2. The V gene's germline CDR1 is SGHAT and CDR2 FQNNGV. V was clipped by 5 bases and J by 6 bases; unmatched bases: 6. This CDR3 contains 14 residues.

The V gene is TRBV11-3, the J gene TRBJ1-1, with D tentatively TRBD1 (5 bases). V dropped 3 bases and J dropped 5 bases, with 19 bases sitting between them. The CDR3 has 16 amino acids. The germline V gene encodes CDR1 SGHNT and CDR2 YENEEA. CDR3 residues: CASSFRGGAGRTEAFF. The CDR3 DNA is TGTGCCAGCAGCTTTCGGGGAGGGGCAGGAAGGACTGAAGCTTTCTTT.

CDR3 sequence reads: CASSSGQGSGNTIYF. The CDR3 DNA sequence: TGTGCCAGCAGCTCAGGACAGGGCTCTGGAAACACCATATATTTT. This chain connects TRBV5-4 to TRBJ1-3, with TRBD1 matching 8 bases. Unmatched junction bases numbered 2, after V lost 3 bases and J lost 0 bases. The CDR3 contains 15 residues. Germline CDR1 and CDR2: SGHNT and YYREEE (reference sequence).

CDR3 coding DNA: TGTGCCAGCAGCTTAGCGGACACCTACTCTGGAAACACCATATATTTT. Residues: CASSLADTYSGNTIYF. The V and J genes are TRBV11-3 and TRBJ1-3; D is perhaps TRBD1 (5 bases). V dropped 1 base and J dropped 0 bases, with 10 bases sitting between them. Germline CDR1 SGHNT, CDR2 YENEEA. This CDR3 has 16 amino acids.

The CDR3 spells CASSLGLTTEAFF. The CDR3 region has the DNA TGTGCCAGCAGCTTGGGTCTGACCACTGAAGCTTTCTTT. The chain couples TRBV5-5 to TRBJ1-1; D gene uncertain. This CDR3 is built from 13 residues. Germline V gives CDR1 SGHKS, CDR2 YYEKEE (reference sequence). V gave up 0 bases and J gave up 4 bases, with 7 bases separating them.

This chain links TRBV20-1 with TRBJ2-5; D ambiguous. Trimming removed 1 base from V and 5 bases from J, with 5 bases in between. The germline CDR1 and CDR2 sequences are DFQATT and SNEGSKA (reference sequence). CDR3 length: 11 amino acids. CDR3: CSARGAETQYF. DNA of the CDR3: TGCAGTGCTAGAGGGGCGGAGACCCAGTACTTC.

This CDR3 is CASRTSLWGGYDEAFF. The CDR3 coding sequence is TGTGCCAGCAGGACCTCGTTGTGGGGAGGTTACGACGAAGCTTTCTTT. The chain employs TRBV5-4 and TRBJ1-1; unclear D gene. Trimming took 5 bases from V and 8 from J, leaving 25 bases between them. This CDR3 is 16 amino acids long. The germline gives CDR1 SGHNT, CDR2 YYREEE (reference sequence).

This clone was detected a few times. The chain recombines TRBV2 with TRBJ1-5, with TRBD1 as a possible D gene (5 bases). This CDR3 is built from 15 residues. V lost 1 base, J lost 7 bases, and 14 bases lay in between. CDR1 SNHLY and CDR2 FYNNEI come from the germline V gene. For the CDR3, the DNA is TGTGCCAGCAGTGAAGACAGGACTGCGTGGCAGCCCCAGCATTTT. This encodes CASSEDRTAWQPQHF.

The chain links TRBV5-1 to TRBJ2-1; TRBD2 agrees at 8 bases. This CDR3 comprises 13 residues. V shed 3 bases, J shed 7 bases, and the junction held 3 bases outside the gene matches. The germline gives CDR1 SGHRS, CDR2 YFSETQ. Here the CDR3 DNA reads TGCGCCAGCAGCTCCAGACTAGCGAATGAGCAGTTCTTC. Translated, it gives CASSSRLANEQFF.

Here the CDR3 reads CASSFGLAGGSVVETQYF. Here the CDR3 DNA reads TGTGCCAGCAGCTTTGGACTAGCGGGAGGCTCGGTGGTAGAGACCCAGTACTTC. The chain uses TRBV5-4 and TRBJ2-5; 14 bases agree with TRBD2. Germline V gene lookup returns CDR1 SGHNT and CDR2 YYREEE (reference sequence). CDR3 length: 18 residues. With V trimmed by 2 bases and J by 4 bases, 10 bases remained unmatched. The full variable domain, with the rest looked up from reference TRBV5-4 and TRBJ2-5, is ETGVTQSPTHLIKTRGQQVTLRCSSQSGHNTVSWYQQALGQGPQFIFQYYREEENGRGNFPPRFSGLQFPNYSSELNVNALELDDSALYLCASSFGLAGGSVVETQYFGPGTRLLVL.

This sequence joins TRBV2 and TRBJ1-3; D not resolved. The CDR3 runs to 14 residues. Trimming cost V 8 bases and J 0 bases, with 11 bases left between them. From germline, CDR1 is SNHLY and CDR2 FYNNEI. The CDR3 sequence is CASGKGSSGNTIYF. The CDR3 DNA reads TGTGCCAGCGGAAAGGGAAGCTCTGGAAACACCATATATTTT.

The V and J genes are TRBV19 and TRBJ2-2; TRBD1 might be the D (6 bases). Germline CDR1 is LNHDA and CDR2 is SQIVND (reference sequence). V lost 10 bases to trimming and J lost 1 base, with 16 bases between them. The CDR3 length is 15 residues. The CDR3 spells CATKLGAWNTGELFF. The CDR3 DNA sequence: TGTGCCACTAAGCTGGGGGCATGGAACACCGGGGAGCTGTTTTTT. Drawing the rest from reference TRBV19 and TRBJ2-2, the complete variable domain is DGGITQSPKYLFRKEGQNVTLSCEQNLNHDAMYWYRQDPGQGLRLIYYSQIVNDFQKGDIAEGYSVSREKKESFPLTVTSAQKNPTAFYLCATKLGAWNTGELFFGEGSRLTVL.

A note on this clone: Other DNA sequences in the sample encode the same CDR3. The rearrangement joins TRBV6-5 to TRBJ1-2, with 7 bases aligning to TRBD1. The J segment lost 5 bases and the V segment lost 6 bases, leaving 9 bases of the junction unmatched. The CDR3 runs 14 residues. CDR1 MNHEY and CDR2 SVGAGI come from the germline V gene. The DNA of the CDR3 is TGTGCCAGCAGAAACAGGGGAAAGAATTATGGCTACACCTTC. Protein: CASRNRGKNYGYTF.

This clone was seen a single time. The V call is TRBV19, the J call TRBJ1-5; 8 nucleotides agree with TRBD1. V shed 9 bases, J shed 1 base, and the junction held 8 bases outside the gene matches. The CDR3 has 15 residues. Germline V lookup: CDR1 LNHDA, CDR2 SQIVND (reference sequence). The CDR3 protein is CARPRQGRSNQPQHF. CDR3 coding DNA: TGTGCCAGGCCGAGACAGGGGCGAAGCAATCAGCCCCAGCATTTT.

For this clone: Other DNA sequences within the sample encode an identical CDR3. The chain joins TRBV18 to TRBJ2-5, with D perhaps given as TRBD1 or TRBD2 (5 bases each). Germline-derived CDR1 and CDR2 are KGHSH and LQKENI. CDR3 length: 12 residues. V was pared by 2 bases and J by 4 bases, with 5 bases between. The CDR3 region has the DNA TGTGCCAGCTCACCAGGGGGAGAGACCCAGTACTTC. It codes for CASSPGGETQYF.

The gene calls are TRBV21-1 and TRBJ2-3; the D call TRBD1 from the table was never checked on the DNA. TRBV21-1 is designated a pseudogene. The CDR3 covers 15 residues. CDR3: CASRAQGRATDTQYF. The CDR3 bases are TGTGCCAGCAGAGCACAGGGGAGAGCCACAGATACGCAGTATTTT.

The chain is built from TRBV19 and TRBJ2-3; the D gene could be TRBD1 or TRBD2 (6 bases each). Trimming cost V 6 bases and J 2 bases, with 15 bases left between them. Germline CDR1 and CDR2: LNHDA and SQIVND (reference sequence). The CDR3 sequence is 15 residues long. CDR3 nucleotide sequence: TGTGCCAGTAGCCGAGGGGGGAAGGTCACAGATACGCAGTATTTT. Its protein is CASSRGGKVTDTQYF.